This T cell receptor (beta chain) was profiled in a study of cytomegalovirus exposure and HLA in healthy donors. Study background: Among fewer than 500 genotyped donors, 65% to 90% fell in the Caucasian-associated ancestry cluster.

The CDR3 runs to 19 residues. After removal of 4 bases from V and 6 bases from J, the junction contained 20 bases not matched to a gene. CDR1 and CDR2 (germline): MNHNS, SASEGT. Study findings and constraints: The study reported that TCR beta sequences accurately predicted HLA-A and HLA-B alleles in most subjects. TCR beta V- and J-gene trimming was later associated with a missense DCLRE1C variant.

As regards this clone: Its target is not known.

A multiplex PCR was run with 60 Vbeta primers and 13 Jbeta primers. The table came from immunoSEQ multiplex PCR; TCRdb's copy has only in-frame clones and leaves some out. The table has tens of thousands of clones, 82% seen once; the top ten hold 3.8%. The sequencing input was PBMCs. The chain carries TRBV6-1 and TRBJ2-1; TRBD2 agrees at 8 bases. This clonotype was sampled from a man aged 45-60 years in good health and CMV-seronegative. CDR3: CASSVPPGTRGITTNEQFF. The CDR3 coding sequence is TGTGCCAGCAGTGTTCCTCCCGGGACTAGGGGTATTACAACCAATGAGCAGTTCTTC.